The clone carrying this T cell receptor beta chain was counted many times. The antigen remains unidentified. This sample stems from a study of early T cells in non-severe SARS-CoV-2 infection. Overall study context: Bulk RNA from unsorted whole blood was sequenced; chains were unpaired.

The library protocol tagged individual cDNA molecules with unique molecular identifiers. TCRdb called the 5' RACE reads again in MiXCR, with one record for every CDR3 protein. The data contain about 80,000 distinct CDR3 sequences, 8.5% to 10% of them singletons. Study-wide findings and caveats: VDJdb matching, biased toward anti-spike CD8 responses, missed private and CD4 specificities.

The specimen was whole blood. This sequence was found in an adult who was a healthcare worker with PCR-confirmed SARS-CoV-2 infection or an uninfected control (not recorded which).

CDR3 nucleotide sequence: TGTGCCAGCAGGATGACAGCAACTAATGAAAAACTGTTTTTT. Residues: CASRMTATNEKLFF. The chain couples TRBV28 to TRBJ1-4, with D tentatively TRBD1 (5 bases). The V and J ends lost 6 bases and 0 bases respectively, with 8 bases between them. Per the germline V gene, CDR1 is MDHEN and CDR2 is SYDVKM. This CDR3 is built from 14 residues.